Below, one T cell receptor beta chain is given with its context. The source of the sample is a study of control samples from healthy donors and cancer patients. This CDR3 region has 18 residues. CDR1 and CDR2 from the germline V gene are KGHDR and SFDVKD. V was shortened by 4 bases and J by 2 bases, with 20 bases between the two germline ends. Method: immunoSEQ multiplex PCR; TCRdb's copy keeps in-frame clones and lacks some. The data show about 98,000 clones, 70% to 80% seen once. The V call is TRBV24-1, the J call TRBJ2-1, with D possibly TRBD1 on 7 matching bases. What was sequenced was blood. The source of this sequence is a young woman in good health. The CDR3 bases are TGTGCCACCAGTGACCCTGGGGTAGGGGGCGGGACCTACAATGAGCAGTTCTTC. Amino acids: CATSDPGVGGGTYNEQFF.